This T cell receptor (beta chain) is from a study of blood T cell repertoires in COVID-19. Study summary: Acute and convalescent COVID-19 specimens originated in the United States, Italy and Spain. Nucleic acid was either cDNA or gDNA, and it came from T cells, B-cell-depleted T cells, or PBMCs.

Original methodology: Reference gene primer amplification yielded estimated nucleated cell counts. Sequenced by immunoSEQ multiplex PCR; TCRdb stores in-frame clones only, minus some. V, J and clone size reflect that table, while D and trimming were determined from the DNA. The sample shows roughly 63,000 clones, 75% to 90% of them seen only once. V lost 6 bases and J 7 bases, leaving 19 bases between the germline ends. Germline V gene data show CDR1 as MNHNY and CDR2 as SVGAGI (reference sequence). The CDR3 covers 15 residues. The V and J genes are TRBV6-6 and TRBJ2-1; D possibly corresponds to TRBD2 (6 bases). The sample was peripheral blood. This clonotype originated in a man aged 50-59 years with acute or convalescent COVID-19. The CDR3 reads CASSPGGGVRNEQFF. CDR3 nucleotide sequence: TGTGCCAGCAGCCCAGGAGGAGGGGTTCGAAATGAGCAGTTCTTC.